This TCR beta chain was identified in a study of blood T cells in healthy people across ages. Sample-barcoded 5' priming and a J-beta primer mix drove a second PCR of 7 to 11 cycles. Sequencing recovered at least 2.5 million CDR3-containing paired-end reads from each sample. TCRdb re-derived calls from the 5' RACE reads in MiXCR, one entry per CDR3 protein. The sample lists over 600,000 distinct CDR3 sequences, 20% to 25% seen once, with 3% to 4% in the top ten. Per germline, CDR1 ENHRY and CDR2 SYGVKD. The CDR3 is made up of 14 amino acids. The sequencing input was blood. The source is a man between 65 and 79 years old in good health. V usage is TRBV10-3 and J usage is TRBJ2-5; D is ambiguous. The J call is doubtful: the DNA matches TRBJ2-7 better. The CDR3 loop is CAISALPTTYEQYF. The CDR3 DNA reads TGTGCCATCAGTGCTCTCCCGACCACCTACGAGCAGTACTTC.